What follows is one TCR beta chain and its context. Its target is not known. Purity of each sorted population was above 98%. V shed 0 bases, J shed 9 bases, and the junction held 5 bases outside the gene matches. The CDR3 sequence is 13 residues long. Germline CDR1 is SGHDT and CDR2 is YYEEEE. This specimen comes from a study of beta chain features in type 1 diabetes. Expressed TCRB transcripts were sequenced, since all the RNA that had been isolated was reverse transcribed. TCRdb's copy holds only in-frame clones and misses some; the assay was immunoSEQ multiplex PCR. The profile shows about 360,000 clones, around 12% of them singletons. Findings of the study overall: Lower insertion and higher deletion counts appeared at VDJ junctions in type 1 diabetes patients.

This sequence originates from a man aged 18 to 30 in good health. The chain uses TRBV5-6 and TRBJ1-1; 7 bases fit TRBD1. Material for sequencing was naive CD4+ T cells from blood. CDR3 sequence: CASSLEGAGKAFF. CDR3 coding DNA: TGTGCCAGCAGCTTGGAGGGGGCGGGGAAAGCTTTCTTT.